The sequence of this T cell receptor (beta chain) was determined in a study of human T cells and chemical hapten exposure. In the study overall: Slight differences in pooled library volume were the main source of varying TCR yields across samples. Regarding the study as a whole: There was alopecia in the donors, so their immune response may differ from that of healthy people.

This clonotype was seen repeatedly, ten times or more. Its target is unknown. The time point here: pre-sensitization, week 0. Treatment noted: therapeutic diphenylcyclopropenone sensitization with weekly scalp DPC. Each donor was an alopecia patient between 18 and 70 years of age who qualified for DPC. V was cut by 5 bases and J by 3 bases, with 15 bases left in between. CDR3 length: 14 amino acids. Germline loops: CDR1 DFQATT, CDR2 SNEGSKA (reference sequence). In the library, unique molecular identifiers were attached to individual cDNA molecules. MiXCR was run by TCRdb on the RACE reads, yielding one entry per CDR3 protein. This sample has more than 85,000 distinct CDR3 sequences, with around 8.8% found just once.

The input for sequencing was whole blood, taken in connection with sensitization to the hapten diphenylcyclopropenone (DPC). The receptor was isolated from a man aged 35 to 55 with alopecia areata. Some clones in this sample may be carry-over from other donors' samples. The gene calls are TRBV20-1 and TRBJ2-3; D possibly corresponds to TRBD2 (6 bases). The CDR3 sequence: CSAFSGRVTDTQYF. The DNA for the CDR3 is TGCAGTGCTTTTAGCGGCAGAGTGACAGATACGCAGTATTTT.